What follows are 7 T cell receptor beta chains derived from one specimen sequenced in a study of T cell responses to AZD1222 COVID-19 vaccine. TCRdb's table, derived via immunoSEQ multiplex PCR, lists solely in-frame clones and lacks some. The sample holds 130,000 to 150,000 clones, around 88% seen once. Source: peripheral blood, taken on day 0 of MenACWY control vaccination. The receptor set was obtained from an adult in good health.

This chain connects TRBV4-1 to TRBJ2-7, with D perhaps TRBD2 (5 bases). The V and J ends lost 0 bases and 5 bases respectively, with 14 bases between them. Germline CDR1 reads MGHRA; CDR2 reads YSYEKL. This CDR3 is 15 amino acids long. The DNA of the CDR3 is TGCGCCAGCAGCCAAGAAGGACTGGGTTTCAACGAGCAGTACTTC. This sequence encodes CASSQEGLGFNEQYF.

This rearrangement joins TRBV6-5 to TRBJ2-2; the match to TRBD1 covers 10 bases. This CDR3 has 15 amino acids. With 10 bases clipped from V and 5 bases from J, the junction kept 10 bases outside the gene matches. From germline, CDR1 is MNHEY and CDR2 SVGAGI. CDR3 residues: CAIRRDRGLTGELFF. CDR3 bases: TGTGCCATCCGACGGGACAGGGGACTGACCGGGGAGCTGTTTTTT.

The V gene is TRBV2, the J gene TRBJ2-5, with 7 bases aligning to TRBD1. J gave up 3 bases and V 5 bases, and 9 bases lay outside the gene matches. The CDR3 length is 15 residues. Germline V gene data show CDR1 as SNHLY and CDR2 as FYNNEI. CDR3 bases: TGTGCCAGCAGTTTGGAGAGGGGGCAGGAAGAGACCCAGTACTTC. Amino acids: CASSLERGQEETQYF.

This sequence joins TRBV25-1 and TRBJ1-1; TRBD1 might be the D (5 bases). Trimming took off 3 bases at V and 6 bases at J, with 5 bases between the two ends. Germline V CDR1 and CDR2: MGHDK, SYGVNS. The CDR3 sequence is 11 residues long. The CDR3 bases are TGTGCCAGCAGTGAGGGGGCTGAAGCTTTCTTT. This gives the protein CASSEGAEAFF.

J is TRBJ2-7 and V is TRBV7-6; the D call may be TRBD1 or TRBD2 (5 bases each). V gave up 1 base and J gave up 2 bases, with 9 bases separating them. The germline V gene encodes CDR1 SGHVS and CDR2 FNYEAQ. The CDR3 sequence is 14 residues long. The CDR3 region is CASSLGGYPYEQYF. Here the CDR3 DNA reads TGTGCCAGCAGCTTAGGGGGGTACCCCTACGAGCAGTACTTC.

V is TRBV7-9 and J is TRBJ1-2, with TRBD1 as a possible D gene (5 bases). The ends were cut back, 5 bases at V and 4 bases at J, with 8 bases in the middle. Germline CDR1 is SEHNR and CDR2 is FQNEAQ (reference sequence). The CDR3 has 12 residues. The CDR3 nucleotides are TGTGCCAGCAGCCGGGACCTCTATGGCTACACCTTC. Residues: CASSRDLYGYTF. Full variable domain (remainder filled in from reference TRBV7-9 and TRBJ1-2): DTGVSQNPRHKITKRGQNVTFRCDPISEHNRLYWYRQTLGQGPEFLTYFQNEAQLEKSRLLSDRFSAERPKGSFSTLEIQRTEQGDSAMYLCASSRDLYGYTFGSGTRLTVV.

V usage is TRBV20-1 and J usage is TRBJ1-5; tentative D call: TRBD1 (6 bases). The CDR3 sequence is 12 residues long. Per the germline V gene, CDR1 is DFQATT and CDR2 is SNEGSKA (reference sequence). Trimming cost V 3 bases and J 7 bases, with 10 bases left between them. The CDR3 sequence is CSASPRGQPQHF. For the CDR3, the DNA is TGCAGTGCTAGTCCCAGGGGCCAGCCCCAGCATTTT.